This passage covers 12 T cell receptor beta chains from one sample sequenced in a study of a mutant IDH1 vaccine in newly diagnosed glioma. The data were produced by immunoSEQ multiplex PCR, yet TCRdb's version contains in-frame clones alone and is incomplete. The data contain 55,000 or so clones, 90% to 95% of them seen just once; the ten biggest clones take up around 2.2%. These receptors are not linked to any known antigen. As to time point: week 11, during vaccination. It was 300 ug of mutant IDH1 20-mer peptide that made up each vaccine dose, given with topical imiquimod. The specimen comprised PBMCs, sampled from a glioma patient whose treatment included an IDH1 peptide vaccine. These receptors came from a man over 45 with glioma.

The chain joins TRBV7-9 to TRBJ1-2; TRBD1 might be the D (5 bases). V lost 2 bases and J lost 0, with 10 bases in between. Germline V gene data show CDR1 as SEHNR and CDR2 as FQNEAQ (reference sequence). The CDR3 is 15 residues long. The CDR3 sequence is CASSLLVGPNYGYTF. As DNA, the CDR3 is TGTGCCAGCAGCTTATTAGTGGGGCCTAACTATGGCTACACCTTC.

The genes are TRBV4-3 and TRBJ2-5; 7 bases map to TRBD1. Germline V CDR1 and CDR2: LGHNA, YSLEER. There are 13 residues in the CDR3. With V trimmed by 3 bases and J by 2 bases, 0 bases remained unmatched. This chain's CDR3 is CASSQGQQETQYF. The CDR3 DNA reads TGCGCCAGCAGCCAGGGACAGCAAGAGACCCAGTACTTC.

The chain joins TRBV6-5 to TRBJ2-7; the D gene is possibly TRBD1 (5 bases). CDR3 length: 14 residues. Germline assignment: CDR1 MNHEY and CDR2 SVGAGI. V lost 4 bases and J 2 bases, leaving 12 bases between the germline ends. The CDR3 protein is CASSSYRKAYEQYF. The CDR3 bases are TGTGCCAGCAGTTCGTACAGGAAAGCCTACGAGCAGTACTTC.

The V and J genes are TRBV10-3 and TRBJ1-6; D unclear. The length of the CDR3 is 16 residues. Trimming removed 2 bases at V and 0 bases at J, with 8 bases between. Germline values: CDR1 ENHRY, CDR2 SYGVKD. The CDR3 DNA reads TGTGCCATCAGTGAGGGACTAATCTCCTATAATTCACCCCTCCACTTT. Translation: CAISEGLISYNSPLHF.

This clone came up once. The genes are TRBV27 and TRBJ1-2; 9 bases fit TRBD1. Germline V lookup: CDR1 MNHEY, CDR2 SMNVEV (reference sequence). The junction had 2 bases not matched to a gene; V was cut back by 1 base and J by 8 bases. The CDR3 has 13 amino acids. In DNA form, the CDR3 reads TGTGCCAGCAGTTTATGGGACAGGGAGGGCTACACCTTC. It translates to CASSLWDREGYTF.

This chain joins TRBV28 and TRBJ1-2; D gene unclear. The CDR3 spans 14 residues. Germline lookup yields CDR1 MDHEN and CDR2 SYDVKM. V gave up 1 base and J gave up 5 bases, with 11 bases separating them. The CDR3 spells CASSLFVRKYGYTF. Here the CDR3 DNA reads TGTGCCAGCAGTTTATTTGTCAGAAAATATGGCTACACCTTC.

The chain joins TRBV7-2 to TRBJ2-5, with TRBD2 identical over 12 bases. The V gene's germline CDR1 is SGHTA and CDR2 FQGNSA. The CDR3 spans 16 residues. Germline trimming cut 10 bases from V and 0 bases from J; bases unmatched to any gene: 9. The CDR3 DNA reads TGTGCCACCAGACTAGCGGGGGCCGGGGACCAAGAGACCCAGTACTTC. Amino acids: CATRLAGAGDQETQYF.

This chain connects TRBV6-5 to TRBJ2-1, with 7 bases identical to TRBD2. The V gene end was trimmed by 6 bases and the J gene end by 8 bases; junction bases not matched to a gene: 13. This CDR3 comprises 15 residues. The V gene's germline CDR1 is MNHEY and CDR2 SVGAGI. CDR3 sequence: CASRMGGTPSDEQFF. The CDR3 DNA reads TGTGCCAGCAGGATGGGGGGGACCCCCTCGGATGAGCAGTTCTTC.

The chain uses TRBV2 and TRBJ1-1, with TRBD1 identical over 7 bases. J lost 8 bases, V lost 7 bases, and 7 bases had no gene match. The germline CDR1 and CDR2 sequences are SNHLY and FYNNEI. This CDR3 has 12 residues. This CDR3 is CASNIGQAEAFF. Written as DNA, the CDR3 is TGTGCCAGCAATATAGGACAGGCCGAAGCTTTCTTT.

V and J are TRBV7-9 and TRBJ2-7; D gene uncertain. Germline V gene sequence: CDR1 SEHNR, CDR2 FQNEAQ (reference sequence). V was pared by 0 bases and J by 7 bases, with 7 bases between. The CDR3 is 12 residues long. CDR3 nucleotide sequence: TGTGCCAGCAGCTTAGCGCTCTTTGAGCAGTACTTC. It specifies CASSLALFEQYF.

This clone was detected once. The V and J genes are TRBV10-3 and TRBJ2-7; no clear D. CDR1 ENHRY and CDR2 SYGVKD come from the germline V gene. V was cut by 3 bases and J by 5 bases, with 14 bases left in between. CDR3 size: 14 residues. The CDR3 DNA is TGTGCCATCAGTGAAGGGCCCAGGTGGGACGAGCAGTACTTC. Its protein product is CAISEGPRWDEQYF.

For the CDR3, the DNA is TGCGCCAGCAGCTTGGGGTCTGCGACAGGTGCGTACGAGCAGTACTTC. It specifies CASSLGSATGAYEQYF. This rearrangement joins TRBV5-1 to TRBJ2-7; D perhaps matches TRBD1 (6 bases). V was clipped by 0 bases and J by 4 bases, with 17 bases between them. The germline CDR1 and CDR2 sequences are SGHRS and YFSETQ. The CDR3 extends over 16 amino acids.